Shown below are 16 T cell receptor beta chains from a single sample sequenced in a study of cytomegalovirus exposure and HLA in healthy donors. Generated by immunoSEQ multiplex PCR, the TCRdb table keeps only in-frame clones and is missing some. The repertoire holds hundreds of thousands of clones, less than 95% seen once, with under 4% in the top ten. The material sequenced was PBMCs. The receptors derive from a woman younger than 45 in good health and CMV-seronegative.

CDR3 protein: CASSPFGSKETQYF. CDR3 DNA sequence: TGTGCCAGCAGCCCCTTCGGTAGCAAAGAGACCCAGTACTTC. The rearrangement uses TRBV6-1 and TRBJ2-5; D gene unclear. Germline CDR1 MNHNS, CDR2 SASEGT. V lost 6 bases and J 3 bases, leaving 14 bases between the germline ends. The CDR3 is 14 residues long.

This chain connects TRBV27 to TRBJ1-2, with TRBD1 identical over 8 bases. J was trimmed by 4 bases and V by 6 bases; bases with no gene match: 13. There are 16 residues in the CDR3. The germline CDR1 and CDR2 sequences are MNHEY and SMNVEV (reference sequence). The CDR3 is CASSLGQARWRYGYTF. In DNA form, the CDR3 reads TGTGCCAGCAGCCTGGGACAGGCCCGTTGGCGCTATGGCTACACCTTC.

V and J are TRBV6-4 and TRBJ2-6; D call uncertain. V was pared by 0 bases and J by 1 base, with 4 bases between. This CDR3 has 15 amino acids. From germline, CDR1 is MRHNA and CDR2 SNTAGT. The CDR3 here is CASSDSTSGANVLTF. The CDR3 region has the DNA TGTGCCAGCAGTGACTCGACATCTGGGGCCAACGTCCTGACTTTC.

The genes are TRBV28 and TRBJ2-7; D may be TRBD1 (6 bases). Germline V CDR1 and CDR2: MDHEN, SYDVKM. V lost 2 bases, J lost 5 bases, and 13 bases lay in between. This CDR3 is 14 amino acids long. This CDR3 reads CASSLPSTGNEQYF. For the CDR3, the DNA is TGTGCCAGCAGTTTACCCTCGACAGGTAACGAGCAGTACTTC. Using reference TRBV28 and TRBJ2-7 for the parts outside the CDR3, the full variable domain is DVKVTQSSRYLVKRTGEKVFLECVQDMDHENMFWYRQDPGLGLRLIYFSYDVKMKEKGDIPEGYSVSREKKERFSLILESASTNQTSMYLCASSLPSTGNEQYFGPGTRLTVT.

This chain links TRBV5-8 with TRBJ1-5, with 8 positions matching TRBD1. The junction had 4 bases not matched to a gene; V was cut back by 4 bases and J by 1 base. The germline CDR1 and CDR2 sequences are SGHTS and YDEGEE. The CDR3 has 15 amino acids. CDR3 in amino acids: CASSIQGGSNQPQHF. CDR3 sequence (DNA): TGTGCCAGCAGCATACAGGGGGGGAGCAATCAGCCCCAGCATTTT. Supplemented by reference TRBV5-8 and TRBJ1-5, the full variable domain reads EAGVTQSPTHLIKTRGQQATLRCSPISGHTSVYWYQQALGLGLQFLLWYDEGEERNRGNFPPRFSGRQFPNYSSELNVNALELEDSALYLCASSIQGGSNQPQHFGDGTRLSIL.

V and J are TRBV11-2 and TRBJ1-4; a weak D match, TRBD1 (5 bases). Germline V gene lookup returns CDR1 SGHAT and CDR2 FQNNGV. Trimming took off 5 bases at V and 8 bases at J, with 18 bases between the two ends. The CDR3 totals 15 residues. CDR3 sequence (DNA): TGTGCCAGCAGCACCCGCGGAGGGGTGGGAGAAAAACTGTTTTTT. This translates into CASSTRGGVGEKLFF.

This chain connects TRBV5-6 to TRBJ2-4; D is possibly TRBD1 (5 bases). The CDR3 covers 14 residues. Per the germline V gene, CDR1 is SGHDT and CDR2 is YYEEEE. The V end lost 5 bases, the J end lost 9 bases, and 18 bases lay between the germline ends. The CDR3 region has the DNA TGTGCCAGCAGTGGTTGGGGTTTAGGGGTCATTCAGTACTTC. Protein sequence: CASSGWGLGVIQYF.

The chain couples TRBV4-1 to TRBJ1-1; D gene ambiguous. The germline V gene encodes CDR1 MGHRA and CDR2 YSYEKL. V was clipped by 0 bases and J by 0 bases, with 8 bases between them. The CDR3 runs to 15 residues. CDR3 sequence: CASSQDGQLNTEAFF. CDR3 sequence (DNA): TGCGCCAGCAGCCAAGATGGGCAGCTGAACACTGAAGCTTTCTTT.

The V gene is TRBV19, the J gene TRBJ2-3, with 10 bases lining up with TRBD1. The V segment lost 1 base and the J segment 4 bases; nucleotides outside the gene matches: 5. Germline V lookup: CDR1 LNHDA, CDR2 SQIVND (reference sequence). The CDR3 is made up of 16 amino acids. For the CDR3, the DNA is TGTGCCAGTAGTATAGTACTAGGACAGGGGGCAGATACGCAGTATTTT. Protein: CASSIVLGQGADTQYF.

V gene TRBV7-9 combines with J gene TRBJ2-1; 9 bases agree with TRBD1. This CDR3 comprises 14 residues. Trimming cost V 3 bases and J 5 bases; bases outside gene matches: 2. Germline V gives CDR1 SEHNR, CDR2 FQNEAQ (reference sequence). The CDR3 DNA reads as TGTGCCAGCAGCTTCAGACAGGGGGACAATGAGCAGTTCTTC. Amino acids: CASSFRQGDNEQFF.

The J gene is TRBJ1-2, the V gene TRBV6-4; D call uncertain. Germline CDR1 MRHNA, CDR2 SNTAGT. The CDR3 runs 13 residues. Trimming took off 3 bases at V and 4 bases at J, with 9 bases between the two ends. CDR3 amino acids: CASSEPGPYGYTF. The CDR3 DNA follows: TGTGCCAGCAGTGAACCCGGGCCCTATGGCTACACCTTC.

The chain is built from TRBV27 and TRBJ1-1; D may be TRBD1 (5 bases). Per the germline V gene, CDR1 is MNHEY and CDR2 is SMNVEV (reference sequence). The V end was cut by 3 bases, the J end by 0 bases, with 14 bases between. This CDR3 spans 16 amino acids. The CDR3 loop is CASSFRQGAMNTEAFF. CDR3 in DNA: TGTGCCAGCAGTTTTCGGCAGGGAGCTATGAACACTGAAGCTTTCTTT.

The chain couples TRBV28 to TRBJ1-5, with D unclear. The CDR3 runs 16 residues. The germline V gene encodes CDR1 MDHEN and CDR2 SYDVKM. Trimming left V 1 base short and J 2 bases short, with 12 bases between. CDR3 coding DNA: TGTGCCAGCAGTTTATCGACCGGATGGCGCAATCAGCCCCAGCATTTT. Encoded protein: CASSLSTGWRNQPQHF.

This chain links TRBV5-6 with TRBJ1-4; tentatively, D is TRBD1 (6 bases). Deletions cut 3 bases from V and 10 bases from J, with 25 bases between. Germline lookup yields CDR1 SGHDT and CDR2 YYEEEE. This CDR3 contains 17 residues. The CDR3 coding sequence is TGTGCCAGCAGCTACCCTGGGGGACCGGCTGAAGGGGGAAAACTGTTTTTT. As protein: CASSYPGGPAEGGKLFF.

This chain uses TRBV19 with TRBJ2-4, with D tentatively TRBD2 (6 bases). CDR1 is LNHDA and CDR2 is SQIVND in the germline V gene (reference sequence). V lost 5 bases to trimming and J lost 5 bases, with 16 bases between them. The CDR3 length is 15 residues. CDR3 sequence: CASSWAGRRENIQYF. The DNA for the CDR3 is TGTGCCAGTAGTTGGGCAGGGCGGAGGGAAAACATTCAGTACTTC.

V usage is TRBV18 and J usage is TRBJ2-1; 8 nucleotides agree with TRBD2. After removal of 2 bases from V and 7 bases from J, the junction contained 1 base not matched to a gene. The CDR3 spans 13 residues. CDR1 and CDR2 (germline): KGHSH, LQKENI. CDR3 in DNA: TGTGCCAGCTCACCAGGGACTAGGAATGAGCAGTTCTTC. Its translation is CASSPGTRNEQFF.